The 30 T cell receptor beta chains reported below all come from one sample, sequenced in a study of blood T cells in healthy people across ages. Sample-barcoded 5' priming and a J-beta primer mix drove a second PCR of about 7 to 12 cycles. TCRdb analysed the 5' RACE reads with MiXCR anew, one entry per CDR3 protein. The data hold over a million distinct CDR3 sequences, with 35% to 55% observed a single time. The sequenced sample was blood. The source is a woman between 55 and 75 years old in good health.

On this clonotype itself: The junction differs from germline at one of its ends, possibly a read error. V gene TRBV5-5 combines with J gene TRBJ2-3, with D unclear. Germline lookup yields CDR1 SGHKS and CDR2 YYEKEE (reference sequence). The CDR3 sequence is 14 residues long. The CDR3 bases are TGTGCCAGCAGCTTGGTAGAGAGCACAGCTACGCAGTATTTT. This gives the protein CASSLVESTATQYF.

This clonotype has just a few counts. The chain combines TRBV27 with TRBJ2-7; 7 nucleotides align to TRBD1. Germline trimming cut 4 bases from V and 7 bases from J; bases unmatched to any gene: 10. The V gene's germline CDR1 is MNHEY and CDR2 SMNVEV (reference sequence). The CDR3 has 14 residues. CDR3 in amino acids: CASSWDRSLREQYF. The DNA for the CDR3 is TGTGCCAGCAGTTGGGACAGAAGTCTAAGAGAGCAGTACTTC.

CDR3 in amino acids: CASSQLQGTDTQYF. The CDR3 DNA follows: TGTGCCAGCAGCCAACTACAGGGCACAGATACGCAGTATTTT. The genes are TRBV4-2 and TRBJ2-3; TRBD1 is a possible D gene (5 bases). Germline loops: CDR1 LGHNA, CDR2 YNFKEQ. The length of the CDR3 is 14 residues. Trimming removed 2 bases from V and 1 base from J, with 7 bases in between.

The chain employs TRBV7-9 and TRBJ2-1; 10 nucleotides agree with TRBD1. This CDR3 region has 17 residues. Germline values: CDR1 SEHNR, CDR2 FQNEAQ (reference sequence). Trimming cost V 0 bases and J 6 bases; bases outside gene matches: 8. As DNA, the CDR3 is TGTGCCAGCAGCTTAGCGATGGGGGACAGGGGTCGCAATGAGCAGTTCTTC. This sequence encodes CASSLAMGDRGRNEQFF.

The genes are TRBV20-1 and TRBJ2-5; 7 positions match TRBD2. The CDR3 has 16 amino acids. Trimming cost V 6 bases and J 0 bases; bases outside gene matches: 13. From germline, CDR1 is DFQATT and CDR2 SNEGSKA (reference sequence). The CDR3 bases are TGCAGTGCGGGGCGGGGGAGGGGCCTGTACCAAGAGACCCAGTACTTC. Protein product: CSAGRGRGLYQETQYF.

This clonotype was picked up a small number of times. The gene calls are TRBV5-1 and TRBJ2-1, with 15 bases matching TRBD2. The CDR3 totals 18 residues. V shed 5 bases, J shed 0 bases, and the junction held 6 bases outside the gene matches. Germline CDR1 reads SGHRS; CDR2 reads YFSETQ. The CDR3 loop is CASSPGLAGGYSYNEQFF. Here the CDR3 DNA reads TGCGCCAGCAGTCCGGGACTAGCGGGAGGCTACTCCTACAATGAGCAGTTCTTC.

This clonotype has more than one count but fewer than ten. The gene calls are TRBV27 and TRBJ2-5; 7 positions match TRBD1. This CDR3 contains 13 residues. V was clipped by 8 bases and J by 5 bases; unmatched bases: 8. CDR1 is MNHEY and CDR2 is SMNVEV in the germline V gene (reference sequence). The CDR3 spells CASARGLGETQYF. DNA of the CDR3: TGTGCCAGCGCTAGGGGGCTAGGGGAGACCCAGTACTTC.

The chain employs TRBV5-1 and TRBJ2-3; TRBD2 agrees at 9 bases. The germline V gene encodes CDR1 SGHRS and CDR2 YFSETQ. The CDR3 length is 19 residues. V shed 4 bases, J shed 0 bases, and the junction held 15 bases outside the gene matches. The CDR3 loop is CASSGTSGRPPDSTDTQYF. CDR3 nucleotides: TGCGCCAGCAGCGGGACCAGCGGGAGGCCCCCTGATAGCACAGATACGCAGTATTTT.

As for this clonotype: The germline gene is not matched at one end of the junction; a read error may be the cause. The chain recombines TRBV5-1 with TRBJ1-2, with 7 bases identical to TRBD1. Germline V gene sequence: CDR1 SGHRS, CDR2 YFSETQ. The CDR3 runs to 16 residues. The chain's CDR3 is CASSLDRTGANYGYTF. In DNA, the CDR3 is TGTGCCAGCAGCTTAGATCGGACAGGAGCTAACTATGGCTACACCTTC.

This chain joins TRBV10-2 and TRBJ1-4; no clear D gene. Trimming pared 6 bases from V and 4 bases from J, leaving 9 bases between. The CDR3 runs to 13 residues. Germline-derived CDR1 and CDR2 are WSHSY and SAAADI. CDR3: CASRKGYNEKLFF. The CDR3 DNA is TGCGCCAGCAGAAAGGGTTATAATGAAAAACTGTTTTTT.

V usage is TRBV21-1 and J usage is TRBJ2-1; the DNA was not used to check the table's D call, TRBD1. TRBV21-1 is a known pseudogene. The CDR3 is 14 amino acids. CDR3: CASSKLGTYNEQFF. The CDR3 DNA reads TGTGCCAGCAGCAAGCTAGGGACATACAATGAGCAGTTCTTC.

The V and J genes are TRBV12-3 or TRBV12-4 and TRBJ2-3; no clear D. V gave up 0 bases and J gave up 2 bases, with 9 bases separating them. This CDR3 has 15 amino acids. As DNA, the CDR3 is TGTGCCAGCAGTTTAGCCCGACCTAACACAGATACGCAGTATTTT. As protein: CASSLARPNTDTQYF.

Only a few counts were recorded for this clonotype. This chain links TRBV9 with TRBJ2-5; 9 bases agree with TRBD1. Germline CDR1 is SGDLS and CDR2 is YYNGEE. Trimming took 6 bases from V and 5 from J; bases not matched to a gene: 5. CDR3 length: 13 amino acids. DNA of the CDR3: TGTGCCAGCACCGGGACAGGGCGGGAGACCCAGTACTTC. Encoded protein: CASTGTGRETQYF.

A few counts support this clonotype. The chain uses TRBV6-6 and TRBJ2-5, with TRBD2 matching over 11 bases. The CDR3 runs 15 residues. CDR1 and CDR2 from the germline V gene are MNHNY and SVGAGI (reference sequence). J gave up 11 bases and V 5 bases, and 13 bases lay outside the gene matches. The CDR3 sequence: CASSPSGTSGSEQYF. In DNA, the CDR3 is TGTGCCAGCAGTCCCTCCGGGACTAGCGGATCGGAGCAGTACTTC.

This clonotype appeared a few times. The chain is built from TRBV6-2 or TRBV6-3 and TRBJ2-7, with 11 positions matching TRBD2. Germline V gene lookup returns CDR1 MNHEY and CDR2 SVGEGT. The CDR3 extends over 16 amino acids. V shed 2 bases, J shed 3 bases, and the junction held 6 bases outside the gene matches. The CDR3 is CASSYPTSGSFYEQYF. The CDR3 DNA is TGTGCCAGCAGTTACCCTACTAGCGGGAGTTTCTACGAGCAGTACTTC.

This clonotype was seen a handful of times. The CDR3 reads CSANSGSIYEQFF. In DNA form, the CDR3 reads TGCAGTGCTAATAGCGGGAGCATCTATGAGCAGTTCTTC. The chain links TRBV20-1 to TRBJ2-1, with TRBD2 matching 9 bases. Germline CDR1 is DFQATT and CDR2 is SNEGSKA (reference sequence). This CDR3 region has 13 residues. V dropped 4 bases and J dropped 8; count of bases not matched to a gene: 6.

This clonotype was observed a handful of times. The V and J genes are TRBV9 and TRBJ2-7; tentative D call: TRBD1 (5 bases). The V and J ends lost 0 bases and 2 bases respectively, with 9 bases between them. The CDR3 has 14 residues. Germline loops: CDR1 SGDLS, CDR2 YYNGEE. CDR3 amino acids: CASSVEGRTYEQYF. As DNA, the CDR3 is TGTGCCAGCAGCGTAGAGGGGCGTACCTACGAGCAGTACTTC.

The rearrangement joins TRBV9 to TRBJ2-1, with TRBD2 matching 8 bases. CDR1 is SGDLS, CDR2 YYNGEE, per germline. Trimming removed 0 bases from V and 3 bases from J; junction bases left unmatched: 2. The CDR3 extends over 15 amino acids. DNA of the CDR3: TGTGCCAGCAGCGTAGAGAGCGGGAGCTACAATGAGCAGTTCTTC. As protein: CASSVESGSYNEQFF.

The V and J genes are TRBV5-1 and TRBJ2-7; D unresolved. The length of the CDR3 is 13 residues. The V gene's germline CDR1 is SGHRS and CDR2 YFSETQ. V was cut by 1 base and J by 7 bases, with 12 bases left in between. The CDR3 DNA is TGCGCCAGCAGCTTGCAGTTTTCGACTGAGCAGTACTTC. Translated, it gives CASSLQFSTEQYF.

The sample holds a few counts of this clonotype. This sequence joins TRBV20-1 and TRBJ2-3; 9 bases are a match to TRBD2. CDR1 DFQATT and CDR2 SNEGSKA come from the germline V gene (reference sequence). V shed 5 bases and J 8 bases; nucleotides not matched to a gene: 11. The CDR3 sequence is 14 residues long. This chain's CDR3 is CSADLAGPRRTQYF. CDR3 in DNA: TGCAGTGCTGACCTAGCGGGACCCCGACGTACGCAGTATTTT.

This clonotype was detected once. The junction does not match germline at one end; this may be a read error. The rearrangement uses TRBV7-2 and TRBJ2-6, with no clear D. CDR3 length: 14 amino acids. The germline gives CDR1 SGHTA, CDR2 FQGNSA. CDR3 in amino acids: CARSLDSGANVLTF. CDR3 DNA: TGTGCCCGCAGCTTAGACTCTGGGGCCAACGTCCTGACTTTC.

The chain uses TRBV6-2 or TRBV6-3 and TRBJ2-1; 11 nucleotides line up with TRBD2. The length of the CDR3 is 16 residues. CDR1 and CDR2 from the germline V gene are MNHEY and SVGEGT. The trim removed 6 bases at V and 6 bases at J, leaving 10 bases unmatched. CDR3 bases: TGTGCCAGCAGACCCACCGGACTAGCGGGCTTCAATGAGCAGTTCTTC. Its protein is CASRPTGLAGFNEQFF.

CDR3 region: CASSGGAGQPQHF. CDR3 coding DNA: TGTGCCAGCAGTGGGGGGGCGGGGCAGCCCCAGCATTTT. This chain uses TRBV6-6 with TRBJ1-5, with D possibly TRBD1 on 6 matching bases. Looked up from germline, CDR1 is MNHNY and CDR2 is SVGAGI (reference sequence). V was cut by 5 bases and J by 7 bases, with 12 bases left in between. CDR3 size: 13 residues.

This clonotype came up a few times. This chain links TRBV5-1 with TRBJ1-1, with D hard to call. Trimming took 4 bases from V and 2 from J, leaving 12 bases between them. Germline CDR1 and CDR2: SGHRS and YFSETQ. This CDR3 comprises 14 residues. The CDR3 is CASSPAVGNTEAFF. The CDR3 nucleotides read TGCGCCAGCAGCCCGGCCGTGGGAAACACTGAAGCTTTCTTT.

This clonotype has only a few counts. In DNA, the CDR3 is TGTGCCATCAGTCGGGGACTAGCGGGTAATGAGCAGTTCTTC. Encoded protein: CAISRGLAGNEQFF. This chain joins TRBV10-3 and TRBJ2-1; 12 bases fit TRBD2. V shed 5 bases and J 7 bases; nucleotides not matched to a gene: 3. The germline CDR1 and CDR2 sequences are ENHRY and SYGVKD. CDR3 length: 14 residues.

This chain's CDR3 is CASSLNQGAYEQYF. Written as DNA, the CDR3 is TGCGCCAGCAGCCTAAACCAGGGGGCATACGAGCAGTACTTC. The chain couples TRBV5-1 to TRBJ2-7; 8 bases agree with TRBD1. The V and J ends lost 4 bases and 4 bases, in that order; junction bases with no gene match: 7. The germline V gene has CDR1 SGHRS and CDR2 YFSETQ. The CDR3 is 14 residues long.

This clonotype has just a few counts. The chain carries TRBV29-1 and TRBJ2-3; no clear D gene. Trimming removed 2 bases at V and 6 bases at J, with 6 bases between. The CDR3 is 11 amino acids. Germline lookup yields CDR1 SQVTM and CDR2 ANQGSEA. Written as DNA, the CDR3 is TGCAGCGTTGAATTTTTGGATACGCAGTATTTT. Residues: CSVEFLDTQYF.

The chain has TRBV5-8 and TRBJ2-7; D remains unclear. CDR1 SGHTS and CDR2 YDEGEE come from the germline V gene. This CDR3 has 13 amino acids. V dropped 0 bases and J dropped 0 bases, with 4 bases sitting between them. The CDR3 protein is CASSLVVSYEQYF. For the CDR3, the DNA is TGTGCCAGCAGCTTGGTGGTCTCCTACGAGCAGTACTTC. Looking up the rest from reference TRBV5-8 and TRBJ2-7 gives the full variable domain: EAGVTQSPTHLIKTRGQQATLRCSPISGHTSVYWYQQALGLGLQFLLWYDEGEERNRGNFPPRFSGRQFPNYSSELNVNALELEDSALYLCASSLVVSYEQYFGPGTRLTVT.

This clonotype turned up a few times. The chain has TRBV15 and TRBJ2-7; maybe TRBD1 (6 bases). V lost 2 bases and J 4 bases, leaving 15 bases between the germline ends. The germline CDR1 and CDR2 sequences are LNHNV and YYDKDF (reference sequence). The CDR3 is 15 amino acids. CDR3 region: CATSRQTGRGYEQYF. Written as DNA, the CDR3 is TGTGCCACCAGCAGACAGACAGGAAGGGGGTACGAGCAGTACTTC.

The gene calls are TRBV3-1 and TRBJ1-5, with 9 bases aligning to TRBD1. CDR3 size: 15 residues. CDR1 and CDR2 (germline): LGHDT, YNNKEL (reference sequence). Unmatched junction bases numbered 6, after V lost 5 bases and J lost 4 bases. CDR3 DNA: TGTGCCAGCAGCAACAGGGGGACAGGGAATCAGCCCCAGCATTTT. Amino acid sequence: CASSNRGTGNQPQHF.